A selection of T cell receptor beta chains follows, all from one sample in a study of blood T cells in healthy people across ages. TCRdb passed the 5' RACE reads through MiXCR, listing each CDR3 protein once. Of about 1.7 million distinct CDR3 sequences in the sample, roughly 28% were seen once. The sequenced sample consisted of blood. Receptors originate from a woman aged 30 to 39 in good health. Both conserved end residues are part of each CDR3. The order of the fields is CDR3 DNA, CDR3 protein, V gene, clone size, J gene, D gene. The D gene is left open where the match is weak. Clone size is stated in some rows and not others, as once, few, many or a class when expanded.

TGCGCCAGCAGCCCTGAGGGGTCGATTTACAATACCTTC,CASSPEGSIYNTF,TRBV5-1,few,TRBJ1-2,-
TGTGCCAGCATAGGGCCCGGGGGCAGGAACACTGAAGCTTTCTTT,CASIGPGGRNTEAFF,TRBV6-5,few,TRBJ1-1,-
TGTGCCAGCAATCGGGCAAGCGCGAATCCCTACAATGAGCAGTTCTTC,CASNRASANPYNEQFF,TRBV27,many,TRBJ2-1,-
TGTGCCAGCAGTCCCCGGACAGGGGAGGTCTCGTCGAACTATGGCTACACCTTC,CASSPRTGEVSSNYGYTF,TRBV28,few,TRBJ1-2,TRBD1
TGCAGTGCTAGAGATGATCAGAGACTAGCGGGAGGGCTGAGCTCCTACGAGCAGTACTTC,CSARDDQRLAGGLSSYEQYF,TRBV20-1,many,TRBJ2-7,TRBD2
TGCAGTGCGCCGCTAGCGGGGGGGCTATTGGAGACCCAGTACTTC,CSAPLAGGLLETQYF,TRBV20-1,-,TRBJ2-5,TRBD2
TGTGCCAGCAGCCTCCTTGTCCGAGGGGGCTACACCTTC,CASSLLVRGGYTF,TRBV12-3/TRBV12-4,few,TRBJ1-2,-
TGTGCCTCATCTGAGGGGAAGGGAGAAAAACTGTTTTTT,CASSEGKGEKLFF,TRBV19,few,TRBJ1-4,-
TGTGCCAGCAGCTTGGGCGGAGGGGCCAACGTCCTGACTTTC,CASSLGGGANVLTF,TRBV7-2,many,TRBJ2-6,-
TGTGCCAGCAGTGTGTGGGGGCCTTACAATGAGCAGTACTTC,CASSVWGPYNEQYF,TRBV2,-,TRBJ2-5,-
TGTGCCTCTCAAAGGGGACAGCCGGAGGGTGAGCAGTTCTTC,CASQRGQPEGEQFF,TRBV6-5,-,TRBJ2-1,-
TGTGCCAGCAGTCCAGACAGCCGGGGCCAGTTCTTC,CASSPDSRGQFF,TRBV12-3/TRBV12-4,few,TRBJ2-1,-
TGTGCCGGCAGCTTAGGTCGGTATGGCTACACCTTC,CAGSLGRYGYTF,TRBV7-2,-,TRBJ1-2,-
TGTGCCAGCAGCTTACACCCGAACACTGAAGCTTTCTTT,CASSLHPNTEAFF,TRBV7-9,few,TRBJ1-1,-